A selection of T cell receptor beta chains follows, all from one sample in a study of long-term antiretroviral therapy in people with HIV. Clones were read by immunoSEQ multiplex PCR, and TCRdb kept only the in-frame ones, dropping some. This sample has about 30,000 clones, with roughly 90% found just once. The specimen comprised unsorted PBMCs, sampled 0.5 years after starting antiretroviral therapy. These receptors were taken from a woman under 30 with HIV. Both conserved end residues are part of each CDR3. A D gene is named only where the DNA matches it firmly. Clone sizes are given selectively: once, few, many, or a class where the clone is expanded.

clone_size d_call j_call v_call cdr3_nt cdr3_aa
- - TRBJ2-7 TRBV6-6 TGTGCCAGCAGTTACTTACCGGGGGTCTACGAGCAGTACTTC CASSYLPGVYEQYF
- - TRBJ1-2 TRBV7-3 TGTGCCAGCAGCTTAACGGGGCCTGGGTATGGCTACACCTTC CASSLTGPGYGYTF
- TRBD2 TRBJ2-3 TRBV6-5 TGTGCCAGCAGTCCCGGGGGGGGACTCGATACGCAGTATTTT CASSPGGGLDTQYF
- TRBD2 TRBJ2-7 TRBV2 TGTGCCAGACGAACTAGCGGGGGGACTAGCGAGCAGTACTTC CARRTSGGTSEQYF
- TRBD2 TRBJ2-7 TRBV7-2 TGTGCCAGCAGCTTAGTAGGGCGGGAGTTCTCCTACGAGCAGTACTTC CASSLVGREFSYEQYF
- TRBD2 TRBJ2-1 TRBV7-9 TGTGCCAGCAGCTCTAGCTCGGGACTAGCGGGTTCGGGGTACAATGAGCAGTTCTTC CASSSSSGLAGSGYNEQFF
- TRBD1 TRBJ2-7 TRBV7-2 TGTGCCAGCAGCTCCGGACAGGCGTACGATCGGTACGAGCAGTACTTC CASSSGQAYDRYEQYF
- TRBD2 TRBJ2-3 TRBV5-6 TGTGCCAGCAGCTTGGGTAGTCTAGCGGGAGAGTGGGGAGATACGCAGTATTTT CASSLGSLAGEWGDTQYF
- - TRBJ2-7 TRBV4-3 TGCGCCAGCAGCCAAAGATTCCCTAACTCCTACGAGCAGTACTTC CASSQRFPNSYEQYF
- - TRBJ1-2 TRBV7-3 TGTGCCAGCAGTCTCGACAACTATGGCTACACCTTC CASSLDNYGYTF
- TRBD2 TRBJ2-7 TRBV7-2 TGTGCCAGCAGCTCTAGCGGGAGTGAGCAGTACTTC CASSSSGSEQYF
- - TRBJ2-7 TRBV7-9 TGTGCCAGCTATGGGGCCTACGAGCAGTACTTC CASYGAYEQYF
- - TRBJ2-1 TRBV11-3 TGTGCCAGCAGCTTGCTAGCGTTGAATGAGCAGTTCTTC CASSLLALNEQFF
- - TRBJ2-1 TRBV7-2 TGTGCCAGCAGCTTAGCTCTTGTGGTGGGCCACAATGAGCAGTTCTTC CASSLALVVGHNEQFF
once - TRBJ1-5 TRBV19 TGTGCCAGTAGTACGACTTATAATAGCAATCAGCCCCAGCATTTT CASSTTYNSNQPQHF
once - TRBJ1-3 TRBV4-1 TGCGCCAGCAGCCAAGTGGCCGCCTCTGGAAACACCATATATTTT CASSQVAASGNTIYF
- - TRBJ2-3 TRBV19 TGTGCCAGTAGTATCGCACGGGGGACTAGCACAGATACGCAGTATTTT CASSIARGTSTDTQYF
- - TRBJ2-5 TRBV9 TGTGCCAGCAGCGTAGGACCCCGGGCCCAAGAGACCCAGTACTTC CASSVGPRAQETQYF
- TRBD2 TRBJ2-3 TRBV18 TGTGCCAGCTCCGCAGCGGGAGTCAAAGATACGCAGTATTTT CASSAAGVKDTQYF
- - TRBJ2-7 TRBV28 TGTGCCAGCAGTTTATCCGGGACCCGGGCCGAGCAGTACTTC CASSLSGTRAEQYF
- TRBD1 TRBJ2-2 TRBV7-3 TGTGCCAGCAGCTTAATGGGACAGCCAACCGGGGAGCTGTTTTTT CASSLMGQPTGELFF
- TRBD1 TRBJ1-1 TRBV10-2 TGCGCCAGCAGTGAGCCGACAGGGGCCGGCACTGAAGCTTTCTTT CASSEPTGAGTEAFF
- - TRBJ2-7 TRBV11-1 TGTGCCAGCAGCTTAGATTCTGGAGGCCTCAACTCCTACGAGCAGTACTTC CASSLDSGGLNSYEQYF
- TRBD1 TRBJ1-4 TRBV7-9 TGTGCCAGCAGCCCCACAGGGGATAGCGAAAAACTGTTTTTT CASSPTGDSEKLFF
- - TRBJ1-5 TRBV5-1 TGCGCCAGCAGCAGAGGGGGTATAGGCAATCAGCCCCAGCATTTT CASSRGGIGNQPQHF
- - TRBJ2-4 TRBV27 TGTGCCAGCAGTTTATCGGAGGCTAGTGTCGATCAGTACTTC CASSLSEASVDQYF
- TRBD2 TRBJ2-2 TRBV27 TGTGCCAGCACCTCTACTAGCGGAGAAAACACCGGGGAGCTGTTTTTT CASTSTSGENTGELFF
- - TRBJ1-5 TRBV4-2 TGTGCCAGCAGCCAAGAAAACGGCAGGAACAATCAGCCCCAGCATTTT CASSQENGRNNQPQHF
once TRBD2 TRBJ2-2 TRBV9 TGTGCCAGCAGCGCCCTCGGGGGGGGGAACACCGGGGAGCTGTTTTTT CASSALGGGNTGELFF
- - TRBJ2-1 TRBV6-5 TGTGCCAGCAGTCTTAACCGTAATGAGCAGTTCTTC CASSLNRNEQFF
- TRBD2 TRBJ2-7 TRBV5-4 TGTGCCAGCAGTCCGAGCGGGAGGGCCACCTACGAGCAGTACTTC CASSPSGRATYEQYF
- - TRBJ2-7 TRBV9 TGTGCCAGCAGCGCAGTCGGGGACGAGCAGTACTTC CASSAVGDEQYF
- TRBD1 TRBJ2-5 TRBV19 TGTGCCAGTACCCCGGGACAGGGGCAAGAGACCCAGTACTTC CASTPGQGQETQYF
- - TRBJ2-2 TRBV4-3 TGCGCCAGCAGCCAAGGACTGGCGAACACCGGGGAGCTGTTTTTT CASSQGLANTGELFF
- - TRBJ2-7 TRBV4-1 TGCGCCAGCAGCCAAGATCCAGTGGCCTACGAGCAGTACTTC CASSQDPVAYEQYF
few TRBD1 TRBJ1-2 TRBV28 TGTGCCAGCAGACACGGGACAGGGGCCGACATGAGCTACACCTTC CASRHGTGADMSYTF
- TRBD1 TRBJ2-5 TRBV28 TGTGCCAGCAGTTCCCAACCACAGGGGTGGGAGACCCAGTACTTC CASSSQPQGWETQYF
- - TRBJ2-7 TRBV13 TGTGCCAGCAGTCGGGGCCAGGGAAACAACGAGCAGTACTTC CASSRGQGNNEQYF
- - TRBJ1-1 TRBV4-3 TGCGCCAGCAGCCAAGACAGGGGATCTGCGAACACTGAAGCTTTCTTT CASSQDRGSANTEAFF
- - TRBJ2-7 TRBV7-9 TGTGCCAGCAGCACGGTCGGCGAGCAGTACTTC CASSTVGEQYF
- TRBD2 TRBJ2-7 TRBV9 TGTGCCAGCAGCGCGGGACTAGCGGGAGTCCGTTTAGAGCAGTACTTC CASSAGLAGVRLEQYF
once - TRBJ2-2 TRBV6-5 TGTGCCAGCTTCTCACTACCCGGGGAGCTGTTTTTT CASFSLPGELFF
- TRBD1 TRBJ2-4 TRBV19 TGTGCCAGTAGTATAACGGGACAGGGGGGTTCCAAAAACATTCAGTACTTC CASSITGQGGSKNIQYF
- TRBD1 TRBJ2-1 TRBV28 TGTGCCAGCACAGGATTGATTAGCCTCGGGACAGTAAGCTCCTACAATGAGCAGTTCTTC CASTGLISLGTVSSYNEQFF
- TRBD2 TRBJ2-2 TRBV29-1 TGCAGCGTTCCTGGACTAGCGGGAAGGGAATCCGGGGAGCTGTTTTTT CSVPGLAGRESGELFF
- - TRBJ1-1 TRBV7-8 TGTGCCAGCAGCCCCCCGGACGGCTACACTGAAGCTTTCTTT CASSPPDGYTEAFF
- TRBD2 TRBJ2-2 TRBV10-2 TGCGCCAGCAGGGTTCAACTAGCGGGCAAGAACACCGGGGAGCTGTTTTTT CASRVQLAGKNTGELFF
- - TRBJ2-7 TRBV9 TGTGCCAGCAGCGTGGGGGCTAGGTCTCACGAGCAGTACTTC CASSVGARSHEQYF
- - TRBJ2-7 TRBV9 TGTGCCAGCAGCGTATCAGGATCCTACGAGCAGTACTTC CASSVSGSYEQYF
- - TRBJ1-1 TRBV6-1 TGTGCCAGCGGCAGGGGCAGTGGCAACACTGAAGCTTTCTTT CASGRGSGNTEAFF
- - TRBJ2-7 TRBV25-1 TGTGCCAGCGGGTCCTACGAGCAGTACTTC CASGSYEQYF